A single sample gave rise to the 9 T cell receptor beta chains below, sequenced in a study of T-cell reconstitution after alpha-beta-depleted transplantation in children. Library preparation (for TCRbeta) was performed with unique molecular identifiers. TCRdb processed the PCR reads anew with MiXCR; each CDR3 protein has one entry. The sample has 400,000 to 450,000 distinct CDR3 sequences, 43% seen once. The starting material was PBMCs, obtained before TCRalphabeta/CD19-depleted stem cell transplant. Receptors originate from a girl aged 2-9 years with aplastic anemia, due to receive a stem cell transplant.

In this sample, this clonotype turned up many times. The chain links TRBV20-1 to TRBJ2-1; D ambiguous. Per germline, CDR1 DFQATT and CDR2 SNEGSKA (reference sequence). CDR3 length equals 13 residues. The V end lost 3 bases, the J end lost 1 base, and 7 bases lay between the germline ends. In DNA, the CDR3 is TGCAGTGCTAGCACGCAGTCCTACAATGAGCAGTTCTTC. Protein sequence: CSASTQSYNEQFF.

The rearrangement links TRBV12-3 or TRBV12-4 to TRBJ2-7, with D hard to call. The J call may be incorrect, as the DNA end agrees better with TRBJ2-1. This CDR3 region has 12 residues. The CDR3 spells CAIPWAYNEQFF. DNA of the CDR3: TGTGCCATCCCTTGGGCCTACAATGAGCAGTTCTTC.

This clonotype was found once. The rearrangement links TRBV6-5 to TRBJ2-1, with D perhaps being TRBD1 or TRBD2 (5 bases each). CDR3 size: 15 residues. Germline CDR1 is MNHEY and CDR2 is SVGAGI. Trimming removed 2 bases from V and 4 bases from J, with 12 bases in between. DNA of the CDR3: TGTGCCAGCAGTTACAGCCGGGACCCATACAATGAGCAGTTCTTC. The encoded protein is CASSYSRDPYNEQFF.

V gene TRBV5-1 combines with J gene TRBJ2-2; D gene uncertain. Germline CDR1 and CDR2: SGHRS and YFSETQ. Between the trimmed V and J ends, which lost 0 bases and 0 bases, there was a span of 6 bases. The CDR3 contains 15 residues. DNA for the CDR3: TGCGCCAGCAGCTTGGACGACACGAACACCGGGGAGCTGTTTTTT. Translation gives CASSLDDTNTGELFF.

This clonotype was seen at least ten times. Written as DNA, the CDR3 is TGTGCCATCAGTGACCCCGGGACAGGGGGCACCGGGGAGCTGTTTTTT. Amino acid sequence: CAISDPGTGGTGELFF. The V call is TRBV10-3, the J call TRBJ2-2, with TRBD1 matching 11 bases. This CDR3 has 16 residues. Unmatched junction bases numbered 4, after V lost 3 bases and J lost 4 bases. Germline V gene lookup returns CDR1 ENHRY and CDR2 SYGVKD.

This clonotype was seen many times. V is TRBV5-1 and J is TRBJ2-2; D perhaps matches TRBD2 (6 bases). The CDR3 spans 14 residues. The V gene lost 1 base and the J gene lost 5 bases, with 9 bases spanning the gap. In germline, CDR1 is SGHRS, CDR2 YFSETQ. The CDR3 sequence: CASSLIGSTGELFF. DNA for the CDR3: TGCGCCAGCAGCTTGATCGGGAGTACCGGGGAGCTGTTTTTT. Combining the CDR3 with reference TRBV5-1 and TRBJ2-2 gives the whole variable domain KAGVTQTPRYLIKTRGQQVTLSCSPISGHRSVSWYQQTPGQGLQFLFEYFSETQRNKGNFPGRFSGRQFSNSRSEMNVSTLELGDSALYLCASSLIGSTGELFFGEGSRLTVL.

The chain couples TRBV7-9 to TRBJ1-2; a weak D match, TRBD1 (6 bases). This CDR3 is built from 15 residues. CDR1 and CDR2 from the germline V gene are SEHNR and FQNEAQ (reference sequence). Trimming shortened V by 5 bases and J by 7 bases, and 20 bases separated the two germline ends. The CDR3 DNA sequence: TGTGCCAGCAGCGATCGGACAGTTACCCACGGTGGCTACACCTTC. Its protein product is CASSDRTVTHGGYTF.

The chain carries TRBV7-2 and TRBJ2-3; 9 bases are shared with TRBD1. V shed 5 bases and J 2 bases; nucleotides not matched to a gene: 11. CDR1 is SGHTA and CDR2 is FQGNSA in the germline V gene. There are 17 residues in the CDR3. CDR3 region: CASSPSWTGAATDTQYF. The CDR3 DNA is TGTGCCAGCAGCCCTAGCTGGACAGGGGCTGCCACAGATACGCAGTATTTT.

This clonotype was seen a few times. The chain employs TRBV20-1 and TRBJ1-2, with D possibly TRBD1 on 5 matching bases. Trimming stripped 2 bases from V and 6 bases from J, with 16 bases between. Per the germline V gene, CDR1 is DFQATT and CDR2 is SNEGSKA (reference sequence). This CDR3 comprises 14 residues. The CDR3 loop is CSARRTQGVDGYTF. CDR3 coding DNA: TGCAGTGCTAGACGAACCCAGGGAGTAGATGGCTACACCTTC.